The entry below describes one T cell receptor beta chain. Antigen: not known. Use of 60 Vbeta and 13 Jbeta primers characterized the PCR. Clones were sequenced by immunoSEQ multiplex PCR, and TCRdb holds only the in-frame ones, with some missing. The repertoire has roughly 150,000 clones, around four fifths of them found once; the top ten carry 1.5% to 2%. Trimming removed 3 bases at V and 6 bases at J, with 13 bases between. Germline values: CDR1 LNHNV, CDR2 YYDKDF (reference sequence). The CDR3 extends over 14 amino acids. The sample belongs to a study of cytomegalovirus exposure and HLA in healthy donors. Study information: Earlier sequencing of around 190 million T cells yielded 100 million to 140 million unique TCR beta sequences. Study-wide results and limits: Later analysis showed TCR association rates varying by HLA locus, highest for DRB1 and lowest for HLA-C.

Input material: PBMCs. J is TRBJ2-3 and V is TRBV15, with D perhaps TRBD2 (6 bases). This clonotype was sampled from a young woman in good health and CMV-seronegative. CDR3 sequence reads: CATSRDYSMDTQYF. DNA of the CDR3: TGTGCCACCAGCAGGGACTATAGTATGGATACGCAGTATTTT.